This T cell receptor beta chain emerged from a study of T cells after yellow fever vaccination. The ends were cut back, 4 bases at V and 3 bases at J, with 12 bases in the middle. Germline loops: CDR1 MNHEY, CDR2 SVGEGT. The CDR3 has 14 residues. TCRdb redid the calling of the 5' RACE reads with MiXCR, one entry per CDR3 protein. Among about 170,000 distinct CDR3 sequences listed, 9.5% to 12% were seen once. This clonotype was found a few times. The specimen was CD8+ T cells sorted from PBMCs, collected 15 days after the yellow fever booster vaccination. The genes are TRBV6-2 or TRBV6-3 and TRBJ1-1, with D perhaps TRBD1 (5 bases). The TCR was taken from a young man who received the YFV17D yellow fever vaccine. CDR3: CASSSQGGDTEAFF. The DNA of the CDR3 is TGTGCCAGCAGTTCTCAGGGAGGCGACACTGAAGCTTTCTTT.